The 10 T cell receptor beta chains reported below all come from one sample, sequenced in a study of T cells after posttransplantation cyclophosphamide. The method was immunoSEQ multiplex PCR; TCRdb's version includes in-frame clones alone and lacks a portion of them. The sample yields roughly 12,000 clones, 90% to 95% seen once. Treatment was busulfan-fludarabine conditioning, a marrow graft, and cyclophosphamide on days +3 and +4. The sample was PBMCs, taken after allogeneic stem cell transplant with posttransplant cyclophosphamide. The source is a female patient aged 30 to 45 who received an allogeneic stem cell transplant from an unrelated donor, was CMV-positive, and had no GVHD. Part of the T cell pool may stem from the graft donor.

The CDR3 sequence: CASSGWGGEEQFF. In DNA, the CDR3 is TGTGCCAGCAGTGGGTGGGGCGGGGAGGAGCAGTTCTTC. The rearrangement links TRBV2 to TRBJ2-1, with D possibly being TRBD2 (6 bases). Germline CDR1 reads SNHLY; CDR2 reads FYNNEI. The CDR3 spans 13 residues. Deletions cut 4 bases from V and 10 bases from J, with 14 bases between.

The CDR3 nucleotides are TGTGCCAGCAGCTTGGGGCAGGGGGTGGATACGCAGTATTTT. It yields the protein CASSLGQGVDTQYF. This chain uses TRBV5-6 with TRBJ2-3; the match to TRBD1 covers 7 bases. This CDR3 has 14 amino acids. J was trimmed by 6 bases and V by 0 bases; bases with no gene match: 4. CDR1 is SGHDT and CDR2 is YYEEEE in the germline V gene.

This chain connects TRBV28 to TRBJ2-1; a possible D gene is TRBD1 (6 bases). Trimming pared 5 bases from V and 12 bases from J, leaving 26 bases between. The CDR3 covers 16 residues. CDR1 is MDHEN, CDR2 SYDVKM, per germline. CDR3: CASSIRGHGIPLRQFF. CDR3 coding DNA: TGTGCCAGCAGTATCAGGGGACATGGGATCCCCCTGAGGCAGTTCTTC.

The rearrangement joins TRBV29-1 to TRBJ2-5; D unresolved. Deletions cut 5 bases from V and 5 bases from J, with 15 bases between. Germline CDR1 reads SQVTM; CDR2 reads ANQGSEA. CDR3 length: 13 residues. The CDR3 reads CSVKSILQETQYF. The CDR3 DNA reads TGCAGCGTTAAATCCATCCTCCAGGAGACCCAGTACTTC.

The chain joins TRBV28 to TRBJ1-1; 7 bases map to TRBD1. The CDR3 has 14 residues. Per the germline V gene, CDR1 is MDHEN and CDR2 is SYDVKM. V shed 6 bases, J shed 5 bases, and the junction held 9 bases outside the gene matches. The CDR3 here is CASSINDRVTEAFF. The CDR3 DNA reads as TGTGCCAGCAGCATAAACGACAGGGTTACTGAAGCTTTCTTT.

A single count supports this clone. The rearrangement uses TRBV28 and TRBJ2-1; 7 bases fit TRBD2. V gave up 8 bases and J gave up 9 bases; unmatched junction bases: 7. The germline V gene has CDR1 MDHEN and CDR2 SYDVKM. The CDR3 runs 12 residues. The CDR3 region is CASASRELEQFF. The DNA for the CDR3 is TGTGCCAGCGCTTCGCGGGAGCTTGAGCAGTTCTTC.

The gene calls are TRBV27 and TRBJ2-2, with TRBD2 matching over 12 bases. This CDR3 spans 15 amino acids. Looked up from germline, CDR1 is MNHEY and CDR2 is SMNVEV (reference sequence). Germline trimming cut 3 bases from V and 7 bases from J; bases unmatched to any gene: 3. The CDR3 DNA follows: TGTGCCAGCAGTTTGGTACTAGCGGGAGGCGGGGAGCTGTTTTTT. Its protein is CASSLVLAGGGELFF.

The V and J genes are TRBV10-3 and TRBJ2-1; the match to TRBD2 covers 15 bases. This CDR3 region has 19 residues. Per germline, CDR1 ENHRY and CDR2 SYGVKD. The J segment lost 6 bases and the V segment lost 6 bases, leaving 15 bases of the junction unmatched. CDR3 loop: CAIRPGLAGGEGGSNEQFF. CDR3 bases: TGTGCCATCAGACCGGGACTAGCGGGAGGTGAGGGGGGGAGCAATGAGCAGTTCTTC.

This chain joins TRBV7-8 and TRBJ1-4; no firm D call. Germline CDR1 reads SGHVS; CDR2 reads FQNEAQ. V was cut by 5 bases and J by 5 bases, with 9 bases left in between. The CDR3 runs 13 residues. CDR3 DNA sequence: TGTGCCAGCAGCGGAGGACCAAATGAAAAACTGTTTTTT. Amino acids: CASSGGPNEKLFF.

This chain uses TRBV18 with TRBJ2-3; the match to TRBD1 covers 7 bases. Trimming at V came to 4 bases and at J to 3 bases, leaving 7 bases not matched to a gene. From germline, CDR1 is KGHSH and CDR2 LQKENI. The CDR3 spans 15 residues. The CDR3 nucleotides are TGTGCCAGCTCACGCAGACAGGGCCCAACAGATACGCAGTATTTT. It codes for CASSRRQGPTDTQYF. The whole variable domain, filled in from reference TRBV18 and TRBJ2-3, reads NAGVMQNPRHLVRRRGQEARLRCSPMKGHSHVYWYRQLPEEGLKFMVYLQKENIIDESGMPKERFSAEFPKEGPSILRIQQVVRGDSAAYFCASSRRQGPTDTQYFGPGTRLTVL.